These T cell receptor beta chains were read from a single sample in a study of shared clonotypes between healthy human individuals. Some clones are missing from TCRdb's copy, which holds only in-frame ones; the method was immunoSEQ multiplex PCR. The repertoire holds about 380,000 clones, 95% to 97% seen once, with approximately 0.32% in the top ten. Sequencing used memory CD8+ T cells sorted from blood. These receptors all come from a young man in good health. Both conserved end residues are part of each CDR3. Fields, in order: J gene, D gene, V gene, CDR3 DNA, CDR3 protein. The D gene is left open where the match is weak.

TRBJ2-2 TRBD2 TRBV6-5 TGCGCCAGCAGTTACCCTAGCGGACCGAACACCGGGGAGCTGTTTTTT CASSYPSGPNTGELFF
TRBJ2-3 TRBD1 TRBV19 TGTGCCAGTAGTAGACGACAGGGGCGCGAGACAGATACGCAGTATTTT CASSRRQGRETDTQYF
TRBJ2-7 TRBD2 TRBV5-1 TGCGCCAGCAGCTTTGGGGGGGGCGAGCAGTACTTC CASSFGGGEQYF
TRBJ2-1 TRBD2 TRBV14 TGTGCCAGCAGCCAATTACTAGCGGGAGGGTCACTCTACAATGAGCAGTTCTTC CASSQLLAGGSLYNEQFF
TRBJ2-7 . TRBV4-2 TGTGCCAGCAGCCAAGACAGCTCCTACGAGCAGTACTTC CASSQDSSYEQYF
TRBJ2-7 TRBD1 TRBV30 TGTGCCTCTGAGACAGGGAACTCCTACGAGCAGTACTTC CASETGNSYEQYF
TRBJ2-7 TRBD1 TRBV6-1 TGTGCCAGCAGGGGGACAGGGGCCTACGAGCAGTACTTC CASRGTGAYEQYF
TRBJ1-2 . TRBV21-1 TGTGCCAGCAGCAAAGTGGGCTGGACAGGTAACTATGGCTACACCTTC CASSKVGWTGNYGYTF
TRBJ2-5 TRBD1 TRBV7-2 TGTGCCAGCAGCCTCCGGGACAGGGAATGGGAGACCCAGTACTTC CASSLRDREWETQYF
TRBJ2-6 TRBD1 TRBV28 TGTGCCAGCAGTTACGGGACAGGGACCGGGGCCAACGTCCTGACTTTC CASSYGTGTGANVLTF
TRBJ2-5 . TRBV5-4 TGTGCCAGCAGCTCTAAGTCGGACAAACAAGAGACCCAGTACTTC CASSSKSDKQETQYF
TRBJ2-5 . TRBV5-1 TGCGCCAGCAGCTCCCTCCAAGAGACCCAGTACTTC CASSSLQETQYF
TRBJ2-7 . TRBV5-1 TGCGCCAGCAGCTACGAGGGAGCAGTCTACGAGCAGTACTTC CASSYEGAVYEQYF
TRBJ2-5 TRBD2 TRBV5-4 TGTGCCAGCAGCCTCACTAGCGGGAGGGGGGAGACCCAGTACTTC CASSLTSGRGETQYF
TRBJ2-7 TRBD2 TRBV27 TGTGCCAGCAGCGTGGGACTAGCGGGCTACGAGCAGTACTTC CASSVGLAGYEQYF
TRBJ1-2 . TRBV29-1 TGCAGCGTTACTGGAAACTATGGCTACACCTTC CSVTGNYGYTF
TRBJ2-4 TRBD2 TRBV7-9 TGTGCCAGCAGCTTAGGACTAGCGGGCGGCGTTCAGTACTTC CASSLGLAGGVQYF